This entry describes one TCR beta chain. One end of the junction fails to match germline, which may point to a read error. These data come from a study of human T cells and chemical hapten exposure. Extraction of total RNA was performed on unfractionated whole blood. From germline, CDR1 is LGHNT and CDR2 FRNRAP. There are 14 residues in the CDR3. TCRdb ran MiXCR on the 5' RACE reads and lists one entry per CDR3 protein. The table includes about 81,000 distinct CDR3 sequences, roughly 7.7% detected once. The chain recombines TRBV12-5 with TRBJ1-2; D call uncertain. The TCR sequence derives from a male donor in good health. CDR3 sequence reads: CASGLGPEKDGYSF. CDR3 bases: TGTGCTAGTGGTTTGGGTCCAGAGAAGGACGGCTACTCCTTC.